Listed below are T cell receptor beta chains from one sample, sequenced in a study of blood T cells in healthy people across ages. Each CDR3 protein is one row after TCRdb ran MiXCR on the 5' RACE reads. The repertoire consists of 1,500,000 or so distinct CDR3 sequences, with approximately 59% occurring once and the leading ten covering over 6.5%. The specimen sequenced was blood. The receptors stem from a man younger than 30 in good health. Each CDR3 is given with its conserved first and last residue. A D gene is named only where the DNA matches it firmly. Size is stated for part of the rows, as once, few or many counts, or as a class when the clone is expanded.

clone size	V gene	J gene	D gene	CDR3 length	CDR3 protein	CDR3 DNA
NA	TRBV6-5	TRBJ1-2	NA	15	CASSESGGRTIGYTF	TGTGCCAGCAGTGAAAGTGGGGGGAGGACTATCGGCTACACCTTC
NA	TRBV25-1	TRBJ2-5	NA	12	CASRAGQETQYF	TGTGCCAGCAGGGCGGGTCAAGAGACCCAGTACTTC
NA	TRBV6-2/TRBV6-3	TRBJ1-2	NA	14	CASSKWTVDYGYTF	TGTGCCAGCAGTAAATGGACAGTCGACTATGGCTACACCTTC
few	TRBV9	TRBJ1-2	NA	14	CASSAALNFYGYTF	TGTGCCAGCAGCGCGGCTCTTAACTTCTATGGCTACACCTTC
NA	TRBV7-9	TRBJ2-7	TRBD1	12	CASTRTGYEQYF	TGTGCCAGCACTCGGACAGGGTACGAGCAGTACTTC
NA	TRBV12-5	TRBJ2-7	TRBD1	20	CASGLEVLSGQGMGTYEQYF	TGTGCTAGTGGTTTGGAGGTCCTGTCGGGACAGGGAATGGGCACCTACGAGCAGTACTTC
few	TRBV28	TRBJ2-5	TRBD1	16	CASRDMTGDPRETQYF	TGTGCCAGCAGAGACATGACAGGGGACCCCCGAGAGACCCAGTACTTC
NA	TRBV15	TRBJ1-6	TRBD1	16	CATSSGDRSRYSPLHF	TGTGCCACCAGCAGCGGGGACAGGAGTCGTTATTCACCCCTCCACTTT
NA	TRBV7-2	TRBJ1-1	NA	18	CASSLALRDKSSWGKAFF	TGTGCCAGCAGCTTAGCGTTAAGGGACAAATCCTCATGGGGAAAAGCTTTCTTT
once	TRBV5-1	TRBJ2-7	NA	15	CASSLVGRNSYEQYF	TGCGCCAGCAGCTTGGTGGGGCGGAACTCCTACGAGCAGTACTTC
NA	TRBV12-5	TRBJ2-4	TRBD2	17	CASGLEGTSGIVNIQYF	TGTGCTAGTGGTTTGGAGGGGACTAGCGGGATTGTCAACATTCAGTACTTC
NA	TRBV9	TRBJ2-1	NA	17	CASSVAQGLFPYNEQFF	TGTGCCAGCAGCGTAGCACAGGGCCTGTTCCCCTACAATGAGCAGTTCTTC
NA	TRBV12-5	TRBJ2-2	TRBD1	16	CASGASGTGNTGELFF	TGTGCTAGTGGTGCATCCGGGACAGGGAACACCGGGGAGCTGTTTTTT
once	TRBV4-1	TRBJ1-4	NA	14	CASSQAGIFGKLFF	TGCGCCAGCAGCCAAGCTGGGATTTTCGGGAAACTGTTTTTT
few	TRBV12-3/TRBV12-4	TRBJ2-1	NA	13	CASSRSLGNEQFF	TGTGCCAGCAGTCGGAGTCTTGGCAATGAGCAGTTCTTC
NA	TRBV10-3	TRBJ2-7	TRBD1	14	CAISQDRETYEQYF	TGTGCCATCAGTCAGGACAGGGAGACCTACGAGCAGTACTTC
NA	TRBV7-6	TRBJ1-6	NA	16	CASSSLPGIQNSPLHF	TGTGCCAGCAGCTCTCTCCCAGGGATCCAAAATTCACCCCTCCACTTT
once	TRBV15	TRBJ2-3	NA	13	CATSREWTDTQYF	TGTGCCACCAGCAGAGAGTGGACAGATACGCAGTATTTT
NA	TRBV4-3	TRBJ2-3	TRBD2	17	CASSQGGAGGYTDTQYF	TGCGCCAGCAGCCAAGGTGGCGCGGGGGGTTACACAGATACGCAGTATTTT
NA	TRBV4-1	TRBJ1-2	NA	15	CASSQGTGPPTGYTF	TGCGCCAGCAGCCAGGGGACCGGGCCACCCACCGGCTACACCTTC
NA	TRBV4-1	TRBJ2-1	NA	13	CASSPDHYNEQFF	TGCGCCAGCAGCCCCGATCACTACAATGAGCAGTTCTTC
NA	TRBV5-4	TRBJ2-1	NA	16	CASSPRDSSEFNEQFF	TGTGCCAGCAGCCCCCGGGACTCCTCGGAATTCAATGAGCAGTTCTTC
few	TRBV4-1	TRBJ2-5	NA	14	CASSQALNQETQYF	TGCGCCAGCAGCCAAGCACTTAACCAAGAGACCCAGTACTTC
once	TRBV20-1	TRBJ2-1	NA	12	CSAREQGDEQFF	TGCAGTGCTAGAGAACAGGGAGACGAGCAGTTCTTC
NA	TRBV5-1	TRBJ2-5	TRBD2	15	CASSLSGRADATQYF	TGCGCCAGCAGCCTTTCCGGGAGGGCCGATGCGACCCAGTACTTC
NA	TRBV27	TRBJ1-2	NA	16	CASSLSFSQGSYGYTF	TGTGCCAGCAGCCTCAGTTTCTCTCAGGGGTCCTATGGCTACACCTTC
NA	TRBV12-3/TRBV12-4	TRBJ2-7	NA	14	CASSFRTHPYEQYF	TGTGCCAGCAGTTTTCGGACTCATCCCTACGAGCAGTACTTC
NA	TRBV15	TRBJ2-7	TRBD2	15	CATSFSGGSPNEQYF	TGTGCCACCAGCTTTAGCGGGGGGTCCCCCAATGAGCAGTACTTC
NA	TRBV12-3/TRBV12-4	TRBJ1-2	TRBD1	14	CASSPRTGWRLYTF	TGTGCTAGCAGTCCAAGGACAGGGTGGCGTCTCTACACCTTC
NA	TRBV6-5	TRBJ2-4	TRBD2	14	CASTTGTSGQGQYF	TGTGCCAGCACCACGGGTACTAGCGGCCAGGGCCAGTACTTC
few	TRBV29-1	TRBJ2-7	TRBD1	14	CSVGRDRGPYEQYF	TGCAGCGTTGGCCGGGACAGGGGACCCTACGAGCAGTACTTC
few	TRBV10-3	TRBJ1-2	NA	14	CAIGPPAGRDGYTF	TGTGCCATCGGCCCCCCAGCAGGGCGGGATGGCTACACCTTC
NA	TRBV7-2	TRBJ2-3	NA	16	CASSLVAALTSGTQYF	TGTGCCAGCAGCTTAGTCGCGGCCTTGACTTCCGGTACGCAGTATTTT
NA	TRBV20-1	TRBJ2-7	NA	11	CIARDTYEQYF	TGCATTGCTAGAGATACCTACGAGCAGTACTTC
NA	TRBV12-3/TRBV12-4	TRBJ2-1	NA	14	CASSEPGHFPEQFF	TGTGCCAGCAGTGAGCCGGGACATTTTCCTGAGCAGTTCTTC
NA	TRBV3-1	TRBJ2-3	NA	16	CASSQGRTPSTDTQYF	TGTGCCAGCAGCCAAGGAAGGACACCCAGCACAGATACGCAGTATTTT
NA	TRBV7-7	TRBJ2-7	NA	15	CASSLSYSSYNEQYF	TGTGCCAGCAGCCTGTCCTATAGCTCCTACAATGAGCAGTACTTC
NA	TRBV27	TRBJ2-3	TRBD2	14	CATREGSSTDTQYF	TGTGCCACCCGGGAGGGATCTAGCACAGATACGCAGTATTTT
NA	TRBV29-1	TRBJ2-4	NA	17	CSVEDLRGGRGENIQYF	TGCAGCGTTGAAGATCTTCGCGGGGGCAGGGGAGAAAACATTCAGTACTTC
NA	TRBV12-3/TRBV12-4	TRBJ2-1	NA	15	CASSFPGRSYNEQFF	TGTGCCAGCAGTTTTCCAGGGAGATCCTACAATGAGCAGTTCTTC
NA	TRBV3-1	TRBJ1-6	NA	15	CASSQDLEGSSPLHF	TGTGCCAGCAGCCAAGATTTGGAAGGGAGTTCACCCCTCCACTTT
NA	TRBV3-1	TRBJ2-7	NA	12	CASSQLYYEQYF	TGTGCCAGCAGCCAACTCTACTACGAGCAGTACTTC
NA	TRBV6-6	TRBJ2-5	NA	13	CASGGAAGETQYF	TGTGCCAGCGGGGGGGCCGCGGGTGAGACCCAGTACTTC
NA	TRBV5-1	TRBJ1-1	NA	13	CASSLYPNTEAFF	TGCGCCAGCAGCTTGTATCCGAACACTGAAGCTTTCTTT
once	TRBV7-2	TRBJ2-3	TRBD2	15	CASSFQRGLTDTQYF	TGTGCCAGCAGCTTTCAGCGGGGGCTCACAGATACGCAGTATTTT
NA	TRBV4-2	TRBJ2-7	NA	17	CASSQNPFRTGSYEQYF	TGTGCCAGCAGCCAAAACCCCTTTAGGACTGGGTCCTACGAGCAGTACTTC
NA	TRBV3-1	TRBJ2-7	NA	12	CASSEHEDEQYF	TGTGCCAGCAGCGAACATGAAGACGAGCAGTACTTC
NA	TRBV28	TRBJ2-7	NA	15	CASSFSRVVAYEQYF	TGTGCCAGCAGTTTTAGTAGGGTAGTGGCCTACGAGCAGTACTTC
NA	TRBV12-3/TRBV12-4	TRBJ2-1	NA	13	CASSPFEGIEQFF	TGTGCCAGCAGTCCGTTCGAGGGTATTGAGCAGTTCTTC
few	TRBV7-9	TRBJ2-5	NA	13	CASSPVNEETQYF	TGTGCCAGCAGTCCGGTTAATGAGGAGACCCAGTACTTC
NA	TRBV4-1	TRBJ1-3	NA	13	CASSPSTGNTIYF	TGCGCCAGCAGCCCTAGTACTGGAAACACCATATATTTT
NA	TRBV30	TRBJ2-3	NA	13	CAWRGARPDTQYF	TGTGCCTGGAGGGGGGCCAGACCAGATACGCAGTATTTT
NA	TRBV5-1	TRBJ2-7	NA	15	CASGAHGDASYEQYF	TGCGCCAGCGGAGCCCACGGGGACGCCTCCTACGAGCAGTACTTC
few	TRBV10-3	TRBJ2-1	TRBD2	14	CAINPAGGRNEQFF	TGTGCCATCAACCCAGCGGGGGGGCGGAATGAGCAGTTCTTC
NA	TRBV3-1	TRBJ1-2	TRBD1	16	CASSHTDRGPIYGYTF	TGTGCCAGCAGCCATACGGACAGGGGGCCAATCTATGGCTACACCTTC
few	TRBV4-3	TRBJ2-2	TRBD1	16	CASSQDIGGWAGELFF	TGCGCCAGCAGCCAAGATATAGGGGGCTGGGCCGGGGAGCTGTTTTTT
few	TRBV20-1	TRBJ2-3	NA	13	CSARAASTDTQYF	TGCAGTGCTAGGGCGGCTAGCACAGATACGCAGTATTTT
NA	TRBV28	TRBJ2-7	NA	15	CASSQLGTRLDEQYF	TGTGCCAGCAGTCAGCTGGGGACCAGGCTGGACGAGCAGTACTTC